The 17 T cell receptor beta chains below come from one sample, sequenced in a study of a mutant IDH1 vaccine in newly diagnosed glioma. These receptors have no known antigen. This table comes from immunoSEQ multiplex PCR, and its TCRdb copy is limited to in-frame clones, with some not included. The sample holds roughly 28,000 clones, approximately 88% seen once. This sample's time point: week 5, during vaccination. A 20-mer mutant IDH1 peptide at 300 ug was injected subcutaneously with topical imiquimod. Sequencing used PBMCs, obtained from a glioma patient whose treatment included an IDH1 peptide vaccine. The receptors were sampled from a young man with glioma.

The sample holds one count of this clone. This rearrangement joins TRBV4-2 to TRBJ2-1; 11 bases agree with TRBD2. CDR3 length equals 16 residues. V lost 4 bases to trimming and J lost 4 bases; unmatched junction nucleotides: 6. From germline, CDR1 is LGHNA and CDR2 YNFKEQ. This CDR3 reads CASSLRLAGNYNEQFF. The DNA for the CDR3 is TGTGCCAGCAGCCTTCGACTAGCGGGGAATTACAATGAGCAGTTCTTC.

The chain has TRBV5-6 and TRBJ2-2; D is perhaps TRBD1 (5 bases). CDR1 is SGHDT and CDR2 is YYEEEE in the germline V gene. Trimming cost V 0 bases and J 3 bases, with 9 bases left between them. The CDR3 runs 15 residues. The CDR3 DNA is TGTGCCAGCAGCTTGGGGGGCGTGGACACCGGGGAGCTGTTTTTT. Translation: CASSLGGVDTGELFF.

The V and J genes are TRBV6-1 and TRBJ1-4; D is ambiguous. Germline-derived CDR1 and CDR2 are MNHNS and SASEGT. The CDR3 totals 15 residues. Trimming pared 8 bases from V and 8 bases from J, leaving 21 bases between. The CDR3 DNA reads as TGTGCCAGCTCGTCTGATCCGGGTGGACGGGAAAAACTGTTTTTT. This encodes CASSSDPGGREKLFF.

The rearrangement links TRBV10-2 to TRBJ2-1; TRBD2 agrees at 12 bases. CDR1 WSHSY and CDR2 SAAADI come from the germline V gene. CDR3 length: 15 residues. V lost 8 bases, J lost 10 bases, and 12 bases stayed unmatched. For the CDR3, the DNA is TGCGCCAGCCTCACTAGCGGGAGGCGTGGAAAGGAGCAGTTCTTC. Its translation is CASLTSGRRGKEQFF.

The chain employs TRBV6-5 and TRBJ1-5; D is unclear. V lost 4 bases, J lost 3 bases, and 13 bases lay in between. The CDR3 length is 15 residues. Germline V gene sequence: CDR1 MNHEY, CDR2 SVGAGI. CDR3 sequence: CASSSALGNNQPQHF. The DNA for the CDR3 is TGTGCCAGCAGTTCAGCCCTGGGGAACAATCAGCCCCAGCATTTT.

The chain is built from TRBV7-9 and TRBJ1-5, with 10 bases that match TRBD1. There are 15 residues in the CDR3. Germline V lookup: CDR1 SEHNR, CDR2 FQNEAQ (reference sequence). V shed 5 bases, J shed 4 bases, and the junction held 5 bases outside the gene matches. CDR3 loop: CASSPGTGANQPQHF. DNA for the CDR3: TGTGCCAGCAGCCCCGGGACAGGGGCAAATCAGCCCCAGCATTTT.

The rearrangement links TRBV4-1 to TRBJ2-7; perhaps TRBD2 as D (6 bases). Trimming stripped 3 bases from V and 5 bases from J, with 17 bases between. The CDR3 is made up of 15 amino acids. From germline, CDR1 is MGHRA and CDR2 YSYEKL. In DNA, the CDR3 is TGCGCCAGCAGCCATAATACCGGGAGCCTCGACGAGCAGTACTTC. The encoded protein is CASSHNTGSLDEQYF.

The chain couples TRBV19 to TRBJ1-5; TRBD1 matches 8 bases. J was trimmed by 7 bases and V by 6 bases; bases with no gene match: 14. Germline CDR1 is LNHDA and CDR2 is SQIVND (reference sequence). The CDR3 extends over 16 amino acids. CDR3 nucleotides: TGTGCCAGTAGGACCTGGACAGGGACCCCCGGCCAGCCCCAGCATTTT. It encodes CASRTWTGTPGQPQHF.

This clone was seen a handful of times. This sample also contains other DNA sequences that code for the same CDR3. J is TRBJ1-1 and V is TRBV7-9; D is perhaps TRBD1 (5 bases). This CDR3 is built from 13 residues. Germline lookup yields CDR1 SEHNR and CDR2 FQNEAQ (reference sequence). The V end lost 3 bases, the J end lost 0 bases, and 5 bases lay between the germline ends. The CDR3 DNA follows: TGTGCCAGCAGCTTGGACATGAACACTGAAGCTTTCTTT. Its translation is CASSLDMNTEAFF.

In this sample, this clone turned up once. This chain connects TRBV29-1 to TRBJ1-1; no reliable D call. The CDR3 spans 14 residues. Trimming pared 3 bases from V and 4 bases from J, leaving 15 bases between. Germline CDR1 is SQVTM and CDR2 is ANQGSEA. The CDR3 spells CSVETRGRGTEAFF. Written as DNA, the CDR3 is TGCAGCGTTGAGACCAGAGGTCGGGGCACTGAAGCTTTCTTT.

CDR3 nucleotide sequence: TGCGCCAGCACCATGACAGGGACCAGCAATCAGCCCCAGCATTTT. It is translated as CASTMTGTSNQPQHF. The chain links TRBV10-1 to TRBJ1-5, with 7 bases that match TRBD1. The V and J ends lost 7 bases and 1 base, in that order; junction bases with no gene match: 7. The CDR3 spans 15 residues. Germline V lookup: CDR1 WNHNN, CDR2 SYGVQD (reference sequence).

This clone was seen once. The CDR3 nucleotides are TGTGCCAGCAGCCAGGGAGGGGGCACAGATACGCAGTATTTT. It is translated as CASSQGGGTDTQYF. This chain uses TRBV14 with TRBJ2-3; 7 bases line up with TRBD2. V trimming: 3 bases; J trimming: 1 base; junction bases outside the gene matches: 1. The CDR3 has 14 residues. CDR1 SGHDN and CDR2 FVKESK come from the germline V gene.

The V and J genes are TRBV19 and TRBJ2-5; 9 nucleotides align to TRBD2. V was clipped by 3 bases and J by 5 bases; unmatched bases: 7. Germline V gives CDR1 LNHDA, CDR2 SQIVND (reference sequence). The CDR3 is 15 residues long. CDR3 sequence reads: CASSIMRGRAETQYF. The CDR3 nucleotides read TGTGCCAGTAGTATTATGCGCGGGAGGGCGGAGACCCAGTACTTC. Complete variable domain (other parts from reference TRBV19 and TRBJ2-5): DGGITQSPKYLFRKEGQNVTLSCEQNLNHDAMYWYRQDPGQGLRLIYYSQIVNDFQKGDIAEGYSVSREKKESFPLTVTSAQKNPTAFYLCASSIMRGRAETQYFGPGTRLLVL.

The chain recombines TRBV29-1 with TRBJ1-2; D gene unclear. The CDR3 length is 13 residues. CDR1 is SQVTM, CDR2 ANQGSEA, per germline. Trimming removed 5 bases at V and 1 base at J, with 11 bases between. The CDR3 coding sequence is TGCAGCGTTCCCAACCCAGTTAACTATGGCTACACCTTC. This codes for CSVPNPVNYGYTF.

V is TRBV29-1 and J is TRBJ2-5; a weak D match, TRBD1 (5 bases). The ends were cut back, 5 bases at V and 5 bases at J, with 6 bases in the middle. Germline lookup yields CDR1 SQVTM and CDR2 ANQGSEA. This CDR3 has 10 residues. CDR3 bases: TGCAGCGTTCCAGGGGAGACCCAGTACTTC. Translating gives CSVPGETQYF.

V usage is TRBV29-1 and J usage is TRBJ2-1; TRBD1 might be the D (6 bases). This CDR3 has 14 amino acids. V was clipped by 6 bases and J by 0 bases, with 12 bases between them. Germline V gene sequence: CDR1 SQVTM, CDR2 ANQGSEA. CDR3 bases: TGCAGCGTGAATGGGGGCTTCTCCTACAATGAGCAGTTCTTC. This sequence encodes CSVNGGFSYNEQFF.

This rearrangement joins TRBV7-2 to TRBJ2-2; D is uncertain. The CDR3 sequence is 13 residues long. Germline lookup yields CDR1 SGHTA and CDR2 FQGNSA. V was clipped by 4 bases and J by 2 bases, with 5 bases between them. The CDR3 spells CASSSTNTGELFF. CDR3 DNA sequence: TGTGCCAGCAGCTCTACAAACACCGGGGAGCTGTTTTTT.